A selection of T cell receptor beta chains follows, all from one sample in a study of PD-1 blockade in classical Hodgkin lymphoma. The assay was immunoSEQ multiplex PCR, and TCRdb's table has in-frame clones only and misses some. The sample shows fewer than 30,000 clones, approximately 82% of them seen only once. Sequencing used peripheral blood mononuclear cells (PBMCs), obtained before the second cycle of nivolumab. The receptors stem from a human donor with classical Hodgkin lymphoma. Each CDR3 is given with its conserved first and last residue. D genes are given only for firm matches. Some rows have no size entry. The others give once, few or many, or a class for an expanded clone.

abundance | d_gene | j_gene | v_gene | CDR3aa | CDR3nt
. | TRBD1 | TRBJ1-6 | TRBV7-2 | CATTLMTGQGNSPLHF | TGTGCCACCACGCTTATGACAGGGCAAGGAAATTCACCCCTCCACTTT
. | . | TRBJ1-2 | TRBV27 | CASRDSIYGYTF | TGTGCCAGCAGGGACAGTATCTATGGCTACACCTTC
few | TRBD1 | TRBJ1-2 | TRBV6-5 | CASRDGTGGVYGYTF | TGTGCCAGCAGGGACGGGACAGGGGGCGTCTATGGCTACACCTTC
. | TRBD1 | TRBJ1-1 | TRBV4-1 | CASSHLLRDRDLTEAFF | TGCGCCAGCAGCCACCTTCTCCGGGACAGGGACTTAACTGAAGCTTTCTTT
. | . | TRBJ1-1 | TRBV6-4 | CASSAGAEAFF | TGTGCCAGCAGTGCAGGCGCTGAAGCTTTCTTT
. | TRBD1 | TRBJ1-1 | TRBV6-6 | CASSYPRQGRSTEAFF | TGTGCCAGCAGTTACCCAAGACAGGGCCGTTCCACTGAAGCTTTCTTT
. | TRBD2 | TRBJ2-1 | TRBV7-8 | CASSLPLAGPTNEQFF | TGTGCCAGCAGCTTACCCCTAGCGGGACCTACCAATGAGCAGTTCTTC
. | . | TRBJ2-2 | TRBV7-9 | CASSLPRVDTGELFF | TGTGCCAGCAGCTTACCAAGGGTGGACACCGGGGAGCTGTTTTTT
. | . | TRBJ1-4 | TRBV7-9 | CASSLAEGTEGKLFF | TGTGCCAGCAGCTTAGCGGAGGGGACGGAGGGAAAACTGTTTTTT
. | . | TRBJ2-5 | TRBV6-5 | CASSYGLAATQYF | TGTGCCAGCAGTTACGGGCTAGCAGCGACCCAGTACTTC
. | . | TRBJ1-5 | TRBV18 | CASSPPGPNQPQHF | TGTGCCAGCTCACCGCCAGGACCCAATCAGCCCCAGCATTTT
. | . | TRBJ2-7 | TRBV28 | CATQGYSYEQYF | TGTGCCACCCAGGGGTATTCCTACGAGCAGTACTTC
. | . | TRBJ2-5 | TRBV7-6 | CASSSYTDGETQYF | TGTGCCAGCAGCTCGTACACGGATGGGGAGACCCAGTACTTC
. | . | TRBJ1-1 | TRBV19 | CASSIGQAEAFF | TGTGCCAGTAGTATAGGACAGGCTGAAGCTTTCTTT
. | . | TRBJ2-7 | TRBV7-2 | CASSFAGALYEQYF | TGTGCCAGCAGCTTCGCGGGGGCCCTATACGAGCAGTACTTC
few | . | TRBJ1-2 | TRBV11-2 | CASSWGARGYTF | TGTGCCAGCAGCTGGGGGGCGAGAGGCTACACCTTC
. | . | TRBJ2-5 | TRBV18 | CASSPGQQETQYF | TGTGCCAGCTCCCCCGGACAGCAAGAGACCCAGTACTTC
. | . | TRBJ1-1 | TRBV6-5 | CASSYSTEGNTEAFF | TGTGCCAGCAGTTACTCGACGGAGGGGAACACTGAAGCTTTCTTT
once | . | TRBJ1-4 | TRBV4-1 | CASSQEGAGSGKLFF | TGCGCCAGCAGCCAAGAGGGGGCAGGGAGCGGAAAACTGTTTTTT
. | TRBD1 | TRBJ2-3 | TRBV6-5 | CASSYGQGAGDTQYF | TGTGCCAGCAGTTACGGACAGGGGGCGGGGGATACGCAGTATTTT
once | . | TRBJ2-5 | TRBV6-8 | CASNPGRQETQYF | TGTGCCAGCAACCCGGGACGCCAAGAGACCCAGTACTTC
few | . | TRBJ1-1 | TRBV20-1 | CSARRDTEAFF | TGCAGTGCTAGGAGGGACACTGAAGCTTTCTTT
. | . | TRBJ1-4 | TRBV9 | CASSVGGAHGEKLFF | TGTGCCAGCAGCGTAGGTGGGGCGCATGGTGAAAAACTGTTTTTT
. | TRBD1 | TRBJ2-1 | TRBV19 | CASSIGGTGVPFF | TGTGCCAGTAGTATAGGAGGGACAGGGGTGCCGTTCTTC
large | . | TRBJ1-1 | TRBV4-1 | CASGSEGGLNTEAFF | TGCGCCAGCGGCAGCGAGGGTGGGTTGAACACTGAAGCTTTCTTT
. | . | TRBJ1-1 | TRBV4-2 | CASTRTLGTEAFF | TGTGCCAGCACCCGCACCCTCGGGACTGAAGCTTTCTTT
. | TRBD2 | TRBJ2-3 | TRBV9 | CASSVAWTSGGPTDTQYF | TGTGCCAGCAGCGTAGCTTGGACCAGCGGGGGGCCAACAGATACGCAGTATTTT
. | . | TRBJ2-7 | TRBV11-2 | CASSLLAVRYEQYF | TGTGCCAGCAGCTTATTAGCCGTCCGCTACGAGCAGTACTTC
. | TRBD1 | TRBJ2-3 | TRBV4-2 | CASSQVSTGGLDTQYF | TGTGCCAGCAGCCAAGTCTCGACAGGGGGTTTAGATACGCAGTATTTT
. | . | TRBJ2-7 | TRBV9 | CASSVAQGLHVDEQYF | TGTGCCAGCAGCGTAGCTCAAGGCCTACACGTCGACGAGCAGTACTTC
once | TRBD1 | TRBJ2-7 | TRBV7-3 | CASSRDRGYEQYF | TGTGCCAGCAGCCGGGACAGGGGTTACGAGCAGTACTTC
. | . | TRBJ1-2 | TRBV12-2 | CASRTSGAGQGGDYGYTF | TGTGCAAGTCGCACCTCTGGGGCGGGACAGGGTGGGGACTATGGCTACACCTTC
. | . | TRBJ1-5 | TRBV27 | CASRTGGGGQPQHF | TGTGCCAGCAGGACGGGGGGGGGAGGTCAGCCCCAGCATTTT
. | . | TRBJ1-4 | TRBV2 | CASSSPLPGKLFF | TGTGCCAGCAGTTCTCCACTTCCGGGAAAACTGTTTTTT
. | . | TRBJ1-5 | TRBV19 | CASSIGRTDSNQPQHF | TGTGCCAGTAGTATAGGCCGGACTGATAGCAATCAGCCCCAGCATTTT
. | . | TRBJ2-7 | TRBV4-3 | CASSQGRVSSYEQYF | TGCGCCAGCAGCCAGGGACGGGTGAGCTCCTACGAGCAGTACTTC
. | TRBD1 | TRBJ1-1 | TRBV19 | CASSIGQGWWDTEAFF | TGTGCCAGTAGTATAGGACAGGGCTGGTGGGACACTGAAGCTTTCTTT
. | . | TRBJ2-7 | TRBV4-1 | CASSQAGALSYEQYF | TGCGCCAGCAGCCAAGCAGGGGCCCTATCCTACGAGCAGTACTTC
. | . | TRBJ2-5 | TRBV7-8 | CASSEQWNGIGETQYF | TGTGCCAGCAGCGAGCAGTGGAACGGTATAGGGGAGACCCAGTACTTC
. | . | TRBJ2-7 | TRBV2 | CASSVRGSLYEQYF | TGTGCCAGCAGTGTAAGAGGATCCCTTTACGAGCAGTACTTC
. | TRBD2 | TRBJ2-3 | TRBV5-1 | CASSSDGGGAADTQYF | TGCGCCAGCAGCTCCGACGGCGGGGGGGCTGCAGATACGCAGTATTTT
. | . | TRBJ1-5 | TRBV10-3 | CAISVGRGSGQPQHF | TGTGCCATCAGTGTTGGGCGGGGATCGGGGCAGCCCCAGCATTTT
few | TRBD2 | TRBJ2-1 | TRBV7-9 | CASSPGRLAGSSYNEQFF | TGTGCCAGCAGCCCTGGAAGGCTAGCGGGGAGCTCCTACAATGAGCAGTTCTTC
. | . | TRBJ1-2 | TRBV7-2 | CASSLVARGYGYTF | TGTGCCAGCAGCTTAGTCGCAAGGGGCTATGGCTACACCTTC
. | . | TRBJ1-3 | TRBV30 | CAWSPRTIGNTIYF | TGTGCCTGGAGTCCAAGGACGATTGGAAACACCATATATTTT
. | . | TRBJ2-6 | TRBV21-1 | CARKGSNTF | TGTGCCAGGAAGGGTTCGAACACTTTC
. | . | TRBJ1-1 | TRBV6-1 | CASSPRQGSNTEAFF | TGTGCCAGCAGCCCCCGACAAGGGTCCAACACTGAAGCTTTCTTT
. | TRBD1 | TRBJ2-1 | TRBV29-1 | CSVAGGSYNEQFF | TGCAGCGTTGCAGGGGGCTCCTACAATGAGCAGTTCTTC
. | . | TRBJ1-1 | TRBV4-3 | CASRGEALNTEAFF | TGCGCCAGCAGGGGAGAGGCACTGAACACTGAAGCTTTCTTT
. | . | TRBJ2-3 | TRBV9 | CASSPPTSSPTDTQYF | TGTGCCAGCAGCCCGCCCACTAGCTCTCCCACAGATACGCAGTATTTT
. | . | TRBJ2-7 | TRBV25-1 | CATEKTAYEQYF | TGTGCCACCGAGAAGACCGCCTACGAGCAGTACTTC